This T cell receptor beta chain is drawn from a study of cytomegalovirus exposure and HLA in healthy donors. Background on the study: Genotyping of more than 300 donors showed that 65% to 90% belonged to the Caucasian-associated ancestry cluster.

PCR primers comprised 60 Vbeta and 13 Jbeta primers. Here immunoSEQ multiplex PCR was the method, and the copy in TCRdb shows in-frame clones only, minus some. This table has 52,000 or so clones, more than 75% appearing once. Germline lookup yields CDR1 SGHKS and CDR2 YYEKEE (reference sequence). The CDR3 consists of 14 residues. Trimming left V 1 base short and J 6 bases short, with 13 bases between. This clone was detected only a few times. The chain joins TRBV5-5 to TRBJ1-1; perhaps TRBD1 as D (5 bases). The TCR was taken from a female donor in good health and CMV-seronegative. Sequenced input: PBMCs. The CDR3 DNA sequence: TGTGCCAGCAGCTTGCTAAGCCGGGGGGCTGAAGCTTTCTTT. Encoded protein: CASSLLSRGAEAFF.